Listed here are 21 T cell receptor beta chains from one sample, sequenced in a study of OX40 agonist ivuxolimab in advanced cancers. Sequencing used immunoSEQ multiplex PCR; TCRdb keeps in-frame clones, though not all of them. The profile shows roughly 45,000 clones, about 81% of them singletons. The sequencing used CD4+ or CD8+ T cells sorted from blood, collected in a trial of the OX40 agonist ivuxolimab. The origin of the receptors is an adult with an advanced solid tumor such as melanoma, head and neck, liver or kidney cancer.

This sequence joins TRBV5-1 and TRBJ1-2, with D possibly being TRBD1 (5 bases). Germline lookup yields CDR1 SGHRS and CDR2 YFSETQ. The CDR3 consists of 14 residues. Trimming took 4 bases from V and 4 from J, leaving 14 bases between them. CDR3 coding DNA: TGCGCCAGCAGCACCCTGGGCAGGGCCTATGGCTACACCTTC. The encoded protein is CASSTLGRAYGYTF.

V is TRBV25-1 and J is TRBJ1-2; unclear D gene. Germline CDR1 and CDR2: MGHDK and SYGVNS. The CDR3 sequence is 13 residues long. V was trimmed by 7 bases and J by 0 bases, leaving 9 bases between them. CDR3 DNA sequence: TGTGCCAGCAATGCCAGCCCTAACTATGGCTACACCTTC. This codes for CASNASPNYGYTF.

The chain joins TRBV18 to TRBJ2-5; the match to TRBD2 covers 7 bases. This CDR3 region has 16 residues. Germline trimming cut 2 bases from V and 2 bases from J; bases unmatched to any gene: 8. Germline V gives CDR1 KGHSH, CDR2 LQKENI. Written as DNA, the CDR3 is TGTGCCAGCTCACCAAAGAGCGGGATAAGTCAAGAGACCCAGTACTTC. Amino acids: CASSPKSGISQETQYF. The full variable domain, rest sourced from reference TRBV18 and TRBJ2-5, is NAGVMQNPRHLVRRRGQEARLRCSPMKGHSHVYWYRQLPEEGLKFMVYLQKENIIDESGMPKERFSAEFPKEGPSILRIQQVVRGDSAAYFCASSPKSGISQETQYFGPGTRLLVL.

The chain employs TRBV5-4 and TRBJ1-1; tentatively, D is TRBD1 (6 bases). Between the trimmed V and J ends, which lost 4 bases and 9 bases, there was a span of 19 bases. In germline, CDR1 is SGHNT, CDR2 YYREEE (reference sequence). This CDR3 comprises 14 residues. CDR3 amino acids: CASSLGQLESQAFF. CDR3 in DNA: TGTGCCAGCAGCCTCGGACAGCTTGAGTCCCAAGCTTTCTTT.

This chain connects TRBV19 to TRBJ2-5; TRBD2 matches at 9 bases. The J call is in doubt because the DNA end fits TRBJ2-7 better. Germline loops: CDR1 LNHDA, CDR2 SQIVND (reference sequence). The CDR3 spans 14 residues. The CDR3, as DNA: TGTGCCAGTAGTATAGGACTAGCGGCGAACGAGCAGTACTTC. This translates into CASSIGLAANEQYF.

The chain joins TRBV11-3 to TRBJ2-7; 7 bases are shared with TRBD1. The ends lost 4 bases at V and 7 bases at J; junction bases unmatched: 10. This CDR3 region has 14 residues. Germline-derived CDR1 and CDR2 are SGHNT and YENEEA. The CDR3 DNA reads as TGTGCCAGCAGCTCCCGACAGGGTAGTGGGGAGCAGTACTTC. It encodes CASSSRQGSGEQYF.

This chain uses TRBV11-3 with TRBJ2-7; TRBD2 matches 7 bases. V shed 1 base and J 3 bases; nucleotides not matched to a gene: 3. The CDR3 length is 14 residues. CDR1 is SGHNT, CDR2 YENEEA, per germline. The CDR3 loop is CASSLAPSGYEQYF. The DNA for the CDR3 is TGTGCCAGCAGCTTAGCTCCTAGCGGCTACGAGCAGTACTTC.

V usage is TRBV19 and J usage is TRBJ2-1, with D hard to call. The CDR3 extends over 14 amino acids. Germline assignment: CDR1 LNHDA and CDR2 SQIVND (reference sequence). Trimming cost V 10 bases and J 0 bases, with 13 bases left between them. The CDR3 DNA reads TGTGCCACAAGCCGGACCCCCTCCTACAATGAGCAGTTCTTC. This sequence encodes CATSRTPSYNEQFF.

The CDR3 nucleotides read TGTGCCAGCAGCAAAAAGGCGTCTAGGGGCACTGAAGCTTTCTTT. Translated: CASSKKASRGTEAFF. This chain links TRBV11-3 with TRBJ1-1, with D possibly being TRBD1 (5 bases). Between the trimmed V and J ends, which lost 5 bases and 4 bases, there was a span of 17 bases. The CDR3 spans 15 residues. Looked up from germline, CDR1 is SGHNT and CDR2 is YENEEA. Looking up the rest from reference TRBV11-3 and TRBJ1-1 gives the full variable domain: EAGVVQSPRYKIIEKKQPVAFWCNPISGHNTLYWYLQNLGQGPELLIRYENEEAVDDSQLPKDRFSAERLKGVDSTLKIQPAELGDSAVYLCASSKKASRGTEAFFGQGTRLTVV.

The chain has TRBV7-8 and TRBJ2-7; no definite D call. Trimming took off 1 base at V and 2 bases at J, with 18 bases between the two ends. The CDR3 sequence is 17 residues long. Germline values: CDR1 SGHVS, CDR2 FQNEAQ. CDR3 sequence: CASSLGHRTEGPYEQYF. In DNA, the CDR3 is TGTGCCAGCAGCTTAGGTCATAGGACGGAAGGACCCTACGAGCAGTACTTC.

The chain recombines TRBV5-5 with TRBJ2-2; TRBD2 is a possible D gene (7 bases). Germline CDR1 SGHKS, CDR2 YYEKEE (reference sequence). With 2 bases removed from V and 6 bases from J, the gap between germline ends came to 20 bases. The CDR3 is made up of 17 amino acids. The DNA of the CDR3 is TGTGCCAGCAGCTTCCGAGGGGGAGGGTCACTGTCCGGGGAGCTGTTTTTT. It specifies CASSFRGGGSLSGELFF.

J is TRBJ1-1 and V is TRBV5-6, with 7 positions matching TRBD1. The CDR3 is made up of 16 amino acids. CDR1 and CDR2 (germline): SGHDT, YYEEEE. The V segment lost 3 bases and the J segment 5 bases; nucleotides outside the gene matches: 13. The CDR3 nucleotides read TGTGCCAGCAGCTGGGAGGTCACAGGGGAGAGTACTGAAGCTTTCTTT. Translation gives CASSWEVTGESTEAFF.

The chain uses TRBV23-1 and TRBJ1-6, with D unclear. TRBV23-1 is placed among ORFs of uncertain function. V gave up 4 bases and J gave up 8 bases, with 9 bases separating them. This CDR3 contains 13 residues. The CDR3 DNA reads as TGCGCCAGCAGTCCGGGTGTATATTCACCCCTCCACTTT. It yields the protein CASSPGVYSPLHF.

This chain joins TRBV27 and TRBJ2-1; D might be TRBD2 (5 bases). The CDR3 is 12 amino acids. Per germline, CDR1 MNHEY and CDR2 SMNVEV (reference sequence). V lost 6 bases and J lost 9, with 12 bases in between. The CDR3 DNA is TGTGCCAGCAGCGGGGTCACGCGTGAGCAGTTCTTC. As protein: CASSGVTREQFF.

The V call is TRBV27, the J call TRBJ2-3; TRBD1 or TRBD2 may be the D gene (7 bases each). Germline lookup yields CDR1 MNHEY and CDR2 SMNVEV (reference sequence). V was cut by 4 bases and J by 2 bases, with 19 bases left in between. The CDR3 totals 17 residues. DNA for the CDR3: TGTGCCAGCAGTTCGAACCAGGGGGGGGGTTACACAGATACGCAGTATTTT. Residues: CASSSNQGGGYTDTQYF.

In regard to this clone: Different DNA sequences within this sample yield the same CDR3. V gene TRBV5-4 combines with J gene TRBJ1-1; a possible D gene is TRBD1 (5 bases). V lost 0 bases and J 1 base, leaving 7 bases between the germline ends. CDR3 length: 14 residues. Germline V gene data show CDR1 as SGHNT and CDR2 as YYREEE (reference sequence). CDR3 sequence: CASSLAGGNTEAFF. The DNA for the CDR3 is TGTGCCAGCAGCTTGGCTGGGGGGAACACTGAAGCTTTCTTT.

The chain combines TRBV18 with TRBJ1-6; no clear D gene. This CDR3 contains 13 residues. V was shortened by 2 bases and J by 9 bases, with 8 bases between the two germline ends. Germline CDR1 is KGHSH and CDR2 is LQKENI. DNA for the CDR3: TGTGCCAGCTCACCAGGGGAAGGTTCACCCCTCCACTTT. Translated, it gives CASSPGEGSPLHF.

The J gene is TRBJ2-5, the V gene TRBV4-1; TRBD2 aligns across 8 bases. The DNA end is a closer match to TRBJ2-7, so the J assignment may be wrong. This CDR3 has 16 amino acids. The V gene's germline CDR1 is MGHRA and CDR2 YSYEKL. CDR3 sequence (DNA): TGCGCCAGCAGCCAAGTTAGCGGGACGAGGGCCTACGAGCAGTACTTC. Protein product: CASSQVSGTRAYEQYF.

The chain is built from TRBV4-3 and TRBJ1-1, with D hard to call. The CDR3 totals 14 residues. Germline CDR1 LGHNA, CDR2 YSLEER. V was trimmed by 2 bases and J by 5 bases, leaving 12 bases between them. CDR3 sequence: CASSQLGIATEAFF. CDR3 nucleotide sequence: TGCGCCAGCAGCCAACTCGGGATTGCTACTGAAGCTTTCTTT.

The rearrangement joins TRBV28 to TRBJ2-1; 7 positions agree with TRBD2. The CDR3 has 18 residues. The germline gives CDR1 MDHEN, CDR2 SYDVKM. Trimming removed 6 bases from V and 8 bases from J; junction bases left unmatched: 22. CDR3 sequence reads: CASRTSGVVGGKLDEQFF. The CDR3 nucleotides read TGTGCCAGCAGAACAAGCGGAGTAGTCGGGGGGAAGTTGGATGAGCAGTTCTTC.

The genes are TRBV27 and TRBJ1-6; D is unresolved. This CDR3 has 16 residues. V shed 3 bases and J shed 4 bases, with 13 bases lying between them. From germline, CDR1 is MNHEY and CDR2 SMNVEV (reference sequence). The CDR3: CASSLGSTAYNSPLHF. CDR3 bases: TGTGCCAGCAGTTTGGGCAGCACAGCTTATAATTCACCCCTCCACTTT.